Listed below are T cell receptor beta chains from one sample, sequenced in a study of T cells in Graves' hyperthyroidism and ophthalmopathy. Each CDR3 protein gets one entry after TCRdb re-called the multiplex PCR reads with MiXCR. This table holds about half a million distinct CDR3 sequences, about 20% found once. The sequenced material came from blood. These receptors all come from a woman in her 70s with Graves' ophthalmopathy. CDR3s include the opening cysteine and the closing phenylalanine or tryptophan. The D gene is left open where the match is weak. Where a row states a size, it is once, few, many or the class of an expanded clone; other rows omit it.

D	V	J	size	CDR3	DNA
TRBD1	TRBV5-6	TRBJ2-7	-	CASSFIGTAYEQYF	TGTGCCAGCAGCTTTATCGGGACAGCCTACGAGCAGTACTTC
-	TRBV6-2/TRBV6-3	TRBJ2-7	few	CASSYSELSYEQYF	TGTGCCAGCAGTTACTCGGAGCTGTCCTACGAGCAGTACTTC
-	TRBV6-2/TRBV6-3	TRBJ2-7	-	CASSAAGPSYEQYF	TGTGCCAGCAGCGCCGCAGGGCCCTCCTACGAGCAGTACTTC
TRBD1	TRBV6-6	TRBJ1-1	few	CASSYTPGDRGQAFF	TGTGCCAGCAGTTACACCCCTGGGGACAGGGGGCAAGCTTTCTTT
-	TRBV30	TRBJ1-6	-	CAWSVAVDNSPLHF	TGTGCCTGGAGTGTAGCTGTAGATAATTCACCCCTCCACTTT
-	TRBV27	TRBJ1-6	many	CASSFSLLGLNSPLHF	TGTGCCAGCAGTTTTTCCCTGCTGGGGTTGAATTCACCCCTCCACTTT
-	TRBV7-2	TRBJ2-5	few	CASSLVWAGDQETQYF	TGTGCCAGCAGCTTAGTGTGGGCCGGAGACCAAGAGACCCAGTACTTC
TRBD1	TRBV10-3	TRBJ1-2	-	CAIRGTGVGLRGYGYTF	TGTGCCATCAGGGGGACAGGGGTTGGTTTACGAGGCTATGGCTACACCTTC
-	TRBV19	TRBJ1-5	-	CASSIVAQPQHF	TGTGCCAGTAGTATAGTCGCTCAGCCCCAGCATTTT
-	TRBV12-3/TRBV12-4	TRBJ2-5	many	CASTPGRWDQETQYF	TGTGCCAGCACCCCGGGTCGTTGGGACCAAGAGACCCAGTACTTC